A selection of T cell receptor beta chains follows, all from one sample in a study of CD8 T cells in ankylosing spondylitis. TCRdb itself ran the 5' RACE reads through MiXCR, one entry per CDR3 protein. The table lists about 240,000 distinct CDR3 sequences, approximately 7.6% of them singletons. The specimen sequenced was blood, either unsorted or a sorted T cell fraction (not recorded which). The receptors shown here come from a female donor with ankylosing spondylitis or in good health (not recorded which). CDR3s include the opening cysteine and the closing phenylalanine or tryptophan. The D gene is left open where the match is weak. The size field reads how often the clone was seen (once, few, many) or a class if it is expanded.

clone_size	v_call	j_call	d_call	cdr3_nt	cdr3_aa
many	TRBV7-2	TRBJ1-1	.	TGTGCCAGCAGCATACCTGGAGACACTGAAGCTTTCTTT	CASSIPGDTEAFF
many	TRBV5-1	TRBJ2-7	TRBD1	TGCGCCAGCAGGAGGGGGACAGGGGGCTCCTACGAGCAGTACTTC	CASRRGTGGSYEQYF
many	TRBV24-1	TRBJ2-2	.	TGTGCCACCAGTGAGGCCGGACGGGGCGGGGAGCTGTTTTTT	CATSEAGRGGELFF
many	TRBV9	TRBJ2-3	.	TGTGCCAGCAGCGTAGCTAGCCGCCGCACAGATACGCAGTATTTT	CASSVASRRTDTQYF
few	TRBV12-3/TRBV12-4	TRBJ2-3	.	TGTGCCAGCAGCCCCGGCTCGAGGGGACCAGATACGCAGTATTTT	CASSPGSRGPDTQYF
many	TRBV29-1	TRBJ2-7	TRBD1	TGCAGCGTTGGTCGGACAGGGGAGAGCGAGCAGTACTTC	CSVGRTGESEQYF
many	TRBV29-1	TRBJ2-1	.	TGCAGCGTTGGGCTACTATCCTACAATGAGCAGTTCTTC	CSVGLLSYNEQFF
many	TRBV5-6	TRBJ1-1	.	TGTGCCAGCAGCCGGGGAGGCCCTGAAGCTTTCTTT	CASSRGGPEAFF
many	TRBV5-6	TRBJ2-1	.	TGTGCCAGCAGCTTGCTTCTATACAATGAGCAGTTCTTC	CASSLLLYNEQFF
many	TRBV20-1	TRBJ2-2	.	TGCAGTGCTCCGCTCCCTTTCCCCGCGAACACCGGGGAGCTGTTTTTT	CSAPLPFPANTGELFF
many	TRBV29-1	TRBJ2-1	TRBD2	TGCAGCGTTGGATCAGCGGGAGGGAACAATGAGCAGTTCTTC	CSVGSAGGNNEQFF
many	TRBV24-1	TRBJ2-4	.	TGTGCCACCAGTGATCGGGGGAAAAACATTCAGTACTTC	CATSDRGKNIQYF
many	TRBV9	TRBJ2-7	TRBD1	TGTGCCAGCAGCCCAGGGTACAGGGGAAGCGAGCAGTACTTC	CASSPGYRGSEQYF
many	TRBV4-3	TRBJ2-1	.	TGCGCCAGCAGCCAAGATGGGGCAACTGACGGCGAGCAGTTCTTC	CASSQDGATDGEQFF
many	TRBV9	TRBJ2-1	TRBD2	TGTGCCAGCACCCAGACTAGCGGTGACTACAATGAGCAGTTCTTC	CASTQTSGDYNEQFF
few	TRBV6-1	TRBJ2-7	TRBD2	TGTGCCAGCGGGCCGCGGGGGGGCTCAACCTACGAGCAGTACTTC	CASGPRGGSTYEQYF